The 15 T cell receptor beta chains listed next were all sequenced from one sample in a study of beta chain features in type 1 diabetes (dated by TCRdb to 2016 to 2018). Libraries were prepared through the immunoSEQ multiplex PCR assay. The entire isolated RNA was reverse transcribed using the High Capacity cDNA Reverse Transcription Kit, and thus expressed TCRB transcripts were sequenced. TCRdb took this table from immuneACCESS and kept in-frame rearrangements with V and J called. Such tables lack part of the clones; where checked against another copy, unresolved V genes explain under half of the gap, and the rest is unexplained. This sample holds fewer than 650,000 clones; 15% to 18% were observed only once. The biggest ten clones account for approximately 0.093% of the sample. The sequencing sample was made of naive CD4+ T cells from blood. The cell subset or site label of this sample denotes: true naive CD4+ T cells. Receptors originate from a man younger than 35 in good health.

This clone appeared a few times. The CDR3 spells CASSAGQSNAYEQYF. CDR3 coding DNA: TGTGCCAGCAGCGCCGGACAGAGTAATGCATACGAGCAGTACTTC. V usage is TRBV9 and J usage is TRBJ2-7, with a possible D match to TRBD1 (6 bases). Per germline, CDR1 SGDLS and CDR2 YYNGEE. The CDR3 extends over 15 amino acids. Trimming took 3 bases from V and 4 from J, leaving 17 bases between them.

V gene TRBV9 combines with J gene TRBJ2-5, with D perhaps TRBD1 (6 bases). This CDR3 is 14 amino acids long. V was shortened by 2 bases and J by 2 bases, with 10 bases between the two germline ends. Per germline, CDR1 SGDLS and CDR2 YYNGEE. CDR3 sequence (DNA): TGTGCCAGCAGCGTCCGACAGGAACAAGAGACCCAGTACTTC. It encodes CASSVRQEQETQYF. Based on the CDR3 plus reference TRBV9 and TRBJ2-5, the full variable domain is DSGVTQTPKHLITATGQRVTLRCSPRSGDLSVYWYQQSLDQGLQFLIQYYNGEERAKGNILERFSAQQFPDLHSELNLSSLELGDSALYFCASSVRQEQETQYFGPGTRLLVL.

The chain employs TRBV5-1 and TRBJ2-1; TRBD2 aligns across 9 bases. Germline values: CDR1 SGHRS, CDR2 YFSETQ. This CDR3 has 16 residues. The V segment lost 0 bases and the J segment 7 bases; nucleotides outside the gene matches: 8. CDR3 sequence reads: CASSLEPSGKGNEQFF. CDR3 in DNA: TGCGCCAGCAGCTTGGAGCCTAGCGGGAAAGGGAATGAGCAGTTCTTC.

This clone has a single count. The V and J genes are TRBV7-2 and TRBJ1-5, with TRBD1 as a possible D gene (6 bases). Germline V CDR1 and CDR2: SGHTA, FQGNSA. The V end was cut by 6 bases, the J end by 4 bases, with 28 bases between. CDR3 length equals 19 residues. The CDR3 region has the DNA TGTGCCAGCAGAGATGCCCCCGGGACACCAAAAAGGTGGAATCAGCCCCAGCATTTT. Amino acids: CASRDAPGTPKRWNQPQHF.

This clone has just a few counts. The genes are TRBV7-2 and TRBJ2-3; TRBD1 matches 9 bases. Germline V gives CDR1 SGHTA, CDR2 FQGNSA. CDR3 length: 17 amino acids. J gave up 2 bases and V 4 bases, and 10 bases lay outside the gene matches. The CDR3 loop is CASSSQAGTGITDTQYF. In DNA, the CDR3 is TGTGCCAGCAGCTCACAGGCCGGGACAGGGATCACAGATACGCAGTATTTT.

This clone showed up just a few times. The chain joins TRBV5-4 to TRBJ1-6, with a weak D call TRBD1 (6 bases). Germline V gene data show CDR1 as SGHNT and CDR2 as YYREEE (reference sequence). Trimming took 1 base from V and 2 from J, leaving 10 bases between them. This CDR3 comprises 16 residues. The DNA of the CDR3 is TGTGCCAGCAGCTTGAAAGGGGGGGCCTATAATTCACCCCTCCACTTT. This gives the protein CASSLKGGAYNSPLHF.

In this sample, this clone turned up a few times. This sequence joins TRBV5-1 and TRBJ2-1, with D possibly TRBD1 on 6 matching bases. The germline V gene encodes CDR1 SGHRS and CDR2 YFSETQ. The CDR3 contains 15 residues. The V end lost 0 bases, the J end lost 7 bases, and 14 bases lay between the germline ends. The CDR3 bases are TGCGCCAGCAGCTTGGGGGACATTGGGGCTAATGAGCAGTTCTTC. Translating it yields CASSLGDIGANEQFF.

This rearrangement joins TRBV7-3 to TRBJ2-1, with 8 bases lining up with TRBD2. V gave up 0 bases and J gave up 2 bases; unmatched junction bases: 9. This CDR3 contains 18 residues. Per the germline V gene, CDR1 is SGHTA and CDR2 is FQGTGA. CDR3 nucleotides: TGTGCCAGCAGCTTAACAGATACTAGCGGAGGGGCCTACAATGAGCAGTTCTTC. Protein product: CASSLTDTSGGAYNEQFF.

This chain links TRBV5-1 with TRBJ2-7; 8 bases map to TRBD1. Germline values: CDR1 SGHRS, CDR2 YFSETQ. CDR3 size: 17 residues. The V gene end was trimmed by 4 bases and the J gene end by 4 bases; junction bases not matched to a gene: 16. CDR3 sequence reads: CASSLTINDRGPYEQYF. Here the CDR3 DNA reads TGCGCCAGCAGCCTAACGATAAATGACAGGGGACCTTACGAGCAGTACTTC.

The chain is built from TRBV7-9 and TRBJ1-1; no reliable D call. Germline CDR1 is SEHNR and CDR2 is FQNEAQ (reference sequence). Trimming removed 5 bases at V and 1 base at J, with 8 bases between. This CDR3 is 13 amino acids long. The CDR3 sequence: CASSGGSNTEAFF. In nucleotides, the CDR3 is TGTGCCAGCAGCGGCGGGTCGAACACTGAAGCTTTCTTT.

In this sample, this clone turned up a few times. V and J are TRBV28 and TRBJ2-4; the D gene could be TRBD1 or TRBD2 (5 bases each). This CDR3 has 16 residues. Germline V gene sequence: CDR1 MDHEN, CDR2 SYDVKM. V was cut by 6 bases and J by 1 base, with 16 bases left in between. The CDR3 spells CASSPTEEGAKNIQYF. The CDR3 bases are TGTGCCAGCAGCCCCACCGAAGAGGGGGCCAAAAACATTCAGTACTTC. Combining the CDR3 with reference TRBV28 and TRBJ2-4 gives the whole variable domain DVKVTQSSRYLVKRTGEKVFLECVQDMDHENMFWYRQDPGLGLRLIYFSYDVKMKEKGDIPEGYSVSREKKERFSLILESASTNQTSMYLCASSPTEEGAKNIQYFGAGTRLSVL.

On this clone: The junction does not match germline at one end; this may be a read error. The rearrangement joins TRBV30 to TRBJ1-5; D not certain. Germline CDR1 is GTSNPN and CDR2 is SVGIG (reference sequence). The CDR3 length is 11 residues. The CDR3 loop is CAWGVNQPQHF. Here the CDR3 DNA reads TGTGCCTGGGGTGTTAATCAGCCCCAGCATTTT.

The chain links TRBV9 to TRBJ1-6, with D unresolved. The ends were cut back, 3 bases at V and 0 bases at J, with 1 base in the middle. This CDR3 is built from 13 residues. Germline CDR1 and CDR2: SGDLS and YYNGEE. The CDR3 region has the DNA TGTGCCAGCAGCGCCTCCTATAATTCACCCCTCCACTTT. This codes for CASSASYNSPLHF.

The J gene is TRBJ2-6, the V gene TRBV28, with 7 bases fitting TRBD1. The V segment lost 6 bases and the J segment 2 bases; nucleotides outside the gene matches: 4. This CDR3 contains 15 residues. Germline CDR1 reads MDHEN; CDR2 reads SYDVKM. The CDR3 coding sequence is TGTGCCAGCAGGTCTCAGGGGGCTGGGGCCAACGTCCTGACTTTC. It yields the protein CASRSQGAGANVLTF. Filled out from reference TRBV28 and TRBJ2-6, the complete variable domain reads DVKVTQSSRYLVKRTGEKVFLECVQDMDHENMFWYRQDPGLGLRLIYFSYDVKMKEKGDIPEGYSVSREKKERFSLILESASTNQTSMYLCASRSQGAGANVLTFGAGSRLTVL.

This clone was counted only a few times. The chain uses TRBV29-1 and TRBJ1-3; 7 bases map to TRBD1. V gave up 1 base and J gave up 0 bases; unmatched junction bases: 3. CDR1 and CDR2 (germline): SQVTM, ANQGSEA. This CDR3 region has 15 residues. The CDR3 is CSVEVGTVSGNTIYF. In DNA, the CDR3 is TGCAGCGTTGAAGTCGGGACAGTCTCTGGAAACACCATATATTTT.